Given below is one TCR beta chain in context. This clonotype has a count of ten or more. Its antigen is unknown. No per-base quality is available; no much larger clone lies one base away. The data originate from a study of T-cell reconstitution after alpha-beta-depleted transplantation in children (TCRdb year 2016). Regarding the research as a whole: The study quantitatively tracked T-cell immune reconstitution after TCRalphabeta/CD19-depleted allogeneic hematopoietic cell transplantation in children using TCR repertoire profiling.

The investigation overall reported the following: Hyperexpanded clone frequencies declined over subsequent months; after one year, T-cell counts and TCRbeta diversity were mostly attributed to newly produced T cells. In some patients, high TCRbeta diversity at day 60 was attributed to recipient T cells and intrathymic progenitors that had survived conditioning. The apparently early alphabetaT-cell count recovery about two months after transplant was reportedly dependent on only several hundred rapidly expanded clones derived from non-depleted graft cells.

Libraries were made using PCR. Sequencing instrument: Illumina HiSeq 2500. Molecular barcoding was employed in the preparation of TCR libraries, with unique molecular identifiers being used to normalize TCRbeta repertoire quantification. TCRdb reran the public reads through fastp at Q25 and MiXCR, keeping productive beta chains. Identical CDR3 proteins give one entry, which carries the most common genes and DNA. For this sample there are tens of thousands of distinct CDR3 sequences; over 4.5% appear just once. 30% of the sample comes from the top ten. V drops 0 bases and J drops 6 bases, leaving 8 bases in between. There are 14 amino acids in the CDR3, from cysteine to phenylalanine inclusive. Only the CDR3 portion is preserved as DNA: 42 bases, with reading frame beginning at the first base. From a lookup of the germline V gene, CDR1 and CDR2 are MGHRA and YSYEKL. Explained via the paper, the time point label denotes: day 60 (about 2 months) after transplantation. What the treatment or condition label conveys for this sample: allogeneic hematopoietic cell transplantation with graft depleted of TCRalphabeta T cells and CD19 B cells. The transplant recipients were children given TCRalphabeta/CD19-depleted allogeneic hematopoietic cell grafts.

The chain couples TRBV4-1 to TRBJ2-2; no confident D gene assignment can be made. The source of this sequence is a female patient aged 2-10 years who had a stem cell transplant for aplastic anemia, so the T cells may come from the graft donor. Specimen: PBMCs, mostly from graft donor cells, collected 60 days after TCRalphabeta/CD19-depleted stem cell transplant. The DNA sequence is TGCGCCAGCAGCCAAGACCCCAGGTCCGGGGAGCTGTTTTTT. It translates to CASSQDPRSGELFF.